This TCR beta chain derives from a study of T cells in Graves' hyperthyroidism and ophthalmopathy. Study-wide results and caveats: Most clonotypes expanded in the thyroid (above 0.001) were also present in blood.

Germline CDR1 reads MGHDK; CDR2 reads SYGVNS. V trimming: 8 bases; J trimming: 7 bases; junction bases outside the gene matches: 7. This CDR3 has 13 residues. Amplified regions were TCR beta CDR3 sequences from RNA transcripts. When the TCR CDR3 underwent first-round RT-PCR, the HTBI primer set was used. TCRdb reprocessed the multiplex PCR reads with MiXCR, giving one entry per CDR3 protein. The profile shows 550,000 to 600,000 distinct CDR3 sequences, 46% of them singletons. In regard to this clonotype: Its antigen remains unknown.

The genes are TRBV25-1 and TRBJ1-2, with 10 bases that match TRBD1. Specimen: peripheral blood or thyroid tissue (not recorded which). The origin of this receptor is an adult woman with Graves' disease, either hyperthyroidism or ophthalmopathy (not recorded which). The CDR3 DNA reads TGTGCCAGCTTACGGACAGGGGGTGGTGGCTACACCTTC. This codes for CASLRTGGGGYTF.